The sample holds a few counts of the clone carrying this TCR beta chain. The antigen remains unidentified. The CDR3 runs to 16 residues. Germline CDR1 LNHDA, CDR2 SQIVND (reference sequence). V was shortened by 5 bases and J by 0 bases, with 14 bases between the two germline ends. This entry is derived from a study of T cell repertoires in cytomegalovirus infection. Study results and limitations: Cumulative public TCR beta family frequency identified carriers of CMV plus the relevant HLA.

TCRdb reprocessed the reads via MiXCR and lists one record per CDR3 protein. The data contain hundreds of thousands of distinct CDR3 sequences, roughly a sixth of them singletons. The receptor's source is a human donor in good health (CMV status not recorded). Some clones in this sample may be carry-over from other donors' samples. The genes are TRBV19 and TRBJ1-3; TRBD1 might be the D (5 bases). Sequencing input: PBMCs. CDR3 loop: CASSLRQQISGNTIYF. CDR3 DNA: TGTGCCAGTAGTCTACGACAGCAAATCTCTGGAAACACCATATATTTT.